A selection of T cell receptor beta chains follows, all from one sample in a study of CD8 T cells in Susac syndrome. TCRdb fed the immunoSEQ multiplex PCR reads into MiXCR, producing one record per CDR3 protein. The table records about 120,000 distinct CDR3 sequences, 94% of them present only once. Sequencing was done on a sample of CD4+ T cells from PBMCs. Source of these receptors: a human donor in good health. The CDR3 runs from the conserved cysteine through the conserved F or W. A D gene is named only where the DNA matches it firmly. The size entry is marked missing in some rows and otherwise reads once, few, many or a size class.

clone size: -; J gene: TRBJ2-7; V gene: TRBV12-3/TRBV12-4; D gene: TRBD2; CDR3 protein: CASSSLSGILEQYF; CDR3 DNA: TGTGCCAGCAGTTCCCTTAGCGGGATCCTCGAGCAGTACTTC
clone size: once; J gene: TRBJ2-1; V gene: TRBV20-1; D gene: -; CDR3 protein: CSSPRTSYNEQFF; CDR3 DNA: TGCAGTTCGCCAAGGACCTCCTACAATGAGCAGTTCTTC
clone size: once; J gene: TRBJ2-3; V gene: TRBV18; D gene: -; CDR3 protein: CASSPRYSTDTQYF; CDR3 DNA: TGTGCCAGCTCACCACGGTACAGCACAGATACGCAGTATTTT
clone size: -; J gene: TRBJ2-5; V gene: TRBV28; D gene: TRBD1; CDR3 protein: CASQGIDRGGETQYF; CDR3 DNA: TGTGCCAGCCAGGGTATCGACAGGGGGGGAGAGACCCAGTACTTC
clone size: -; J gene: TRBJ2-7; V gene: TRBV7-2; D gene: TRBD2; CDR3 protein: CASSSRVGTSTLAQYF; CDR3 DNA: TGTGCCAGCAGTTCAAGGGTAGGGACTAGCACGCTAGCGCAGTACTTC
clone size: -; J gene: TRBJ2-1; V gene: TRBV28; D gene: -; CDR3 protein: CASTPDPRKQFF; CDR3 DNA: TGTGCCAGCACCCCCGACCCGAGGAAGCAGTTCTTC
clone size: -; J gene: TRBJ2-7; V gene: TRBV7-2; D gene: -; CDR3 protein: CASSQGFGQSYEQYF; CDR3 DNA: TGTGCCAGCAGCCAAGGGTTCGGACAGAGCTACGAGCAGTACTTC
clone size: -; J gene: TRBJ2-7; V gene: TRBV20-1; D gene: -; CDR3 protein: CSAILAYEQYF; CDR3 DNA: TGCAGTGCCATACTGGCGTACGAGCAGTACTTC
clone size: -; J gene: TRBJ1-1; V gene: TRBV20-1; D gene: -; CDR3 protein: CSAKGWDGSTEAFF; CDR3 DNA: TGCAGTGCTAAGGGGTGGGATGGTAGCACTGAAGCTTTCTTT
clone size: -; J gene: TRBJ1-1; V gene: TRBV13; D gene: -; CDR3 protein: CASSLESRFRGENTEAFF; CDR3 DNA: TGTGCCAGCAGCTTAGAGTCGCGGTTCCGGGGCGAGAACACTGAAGCTTTCTTT
clone size: -; J gene: TRBJ2-4; V gene: TRBV20-1; D gene: TRBD2; CDR3 protein: CSARVWGLAGGEDIQYF; CDR3 DNA: TGCAGTGCTAGAGTATGGGGACTAGCGGGAGGTGAGGACATTCAGTACTTC
clone size: -; J gene: TRBJ2-5; V gene: TRBV7-8; D gene: TRBD2; CDR3 protein: CASSTGASSGRARETQYF; CDR3 DNA: TGTGCCAGCAGCACAGGGGCGTCTAGCGGGAGGGCCCGAGAGACCCAGTACTTC
clone size: -; J gene: TRBJ1-1; V gene: TRBV4-3; D gene: -; CDR3 protein: CASSQVVGAEAFF; CDR3 DNA: TGCGCCAGCAGCCAAGTGGTGGGGGCTGAAGCTTTCTTT
clone size: -; J gene: TRBJ2-5; V gene: TRBV7-9; D gene: -; CDR3 protein: CASSLNSAVQETQYF; CDR3 DNA: TGTGCCAGCAGCTTAAATAGTGCGGTCCAAGAGACCCAGTACTTC
clone size: -; J gene: TRBJ2-3; V gene: TRBV7-2; D gene: -; CDR3 protein: CASSLELSDTQYF; CDR3 DNA: TGTGCCAGCAGCTTAGAACTGTCAGATACGCAGTATTTT
clone size: -; J gene: TRBJ2-7; V gene: TRBV28; D gene: -; CDR3 protein: CASSTTRLASSYEQYF; CDR3 DNA: TGTGCCAGCAGCACGACCAGGCTAGCGAGCTCCTACGAGCAGTACTTC
clone size: -; J gene: TRBJ2-5; V gene: TRBV9; D gene: TRBD1; CDR3 protein: CASSVNRGQETQYF; CDR3 DNA: TGTGCCAGCAGCGTAAACAGGGGGCAAGAGACCCAGTACTTC
clone size: -; J gene: TRBJ2-2; V gene: TRBV23-1; D gene: TRBD1; CDR3 protein: CASPWGRLDRGTTGELFF; CDR3 DNA: TGCGCCAGCCCTTGGGGACGATTGGACAGGGGGACGACCGGGGAGCTGTTTTTT
clone size: few; J gene: TRBJ2-7; V gene: TRBV5-1; D gene: -; CDR3 protein: CASSLASPYEQYF; CDR3 DNA: TGCGCCAGCAGCTTGGCCTCACCGTACGAGCAGTACTTC
clone size: -; J gene: TRBJ2-6; V gene: TRBV6-5; D gene: TRBD2; CDR3 protein: CASSYSPGGSPGANVLTF; CDR3 DNA: TGTGCCAGCAGTTACTCGCCGGGAGGCAGCCCTGGGGCCAACGTCCTGACTTTC
clone size: -; J gene: TRBJ2-7; V gene: TRBV29-1; D gene: TRBD1; CDR3 protein: CSVEGDSGYEQYF; CDR3 DNA: TGCAGCGTTGAAGGGGACAGCGGTTACGAGCAGTACTTC
clone size: -; J gene: TRBJ1-1; V gene: TRBV2; D gene: -; CDR3 protein: CASSPEVGNPEAFF; CDR3 DNA: TGTGCCAGCAGTCCCGAGGTTGGGAACCCAGAAGCTTTCTTT
clone size: -; J gene: TRBJ1-1; V gene: TRBV3-1; D gene: -; CDR3 protein: CASSPIEPPPPAFF; CDR3 DNA: TGTGCCAGCAGCCCCATCGAGCCCCCTCCTCCGGCTTTCTTT
clone size: -; J gene: TRBJ2-1; V gene: TRBV9; D gene: -; CDR3 protein: CASSDGQGLGRSGSSYNEQFF; CDR3 DNA: TGTGCCAGCAGCGACGGACAGGGCCTCGGCCGGAGCGGGAGCTCCTACAATGAGCAGTTCTTC
clone size: -; J gene: TRBJ2-7; V gene: TRBV12-3/TRBV12-4; D gene: TRBD1; CDR3 protein: CASRLGQGHSYEQYF; CDR3 DNA: TGTGCCAGCAGACTCGGACAGGGACACTCCTACGAGCAGTACTTC
clone size: -; J gene: TRBJ2-3; V gene: TRBV24-1; D gene: -; CDR3 protein: CATSDTPDTQYF; CDR3 DNA: TGTGCCACCAGTGATACTCCTGATACGCAGTATTTT
clone size: -; J gene: TRBJ1-1; V gene: TRBV7-2; D gene: -; CDR3 protein: CASSLSRGNTEAFF; CDR3 DNA: TGTGCCAGCAGCTTGTCTAGGGGGAACACTGAAGCTTTCTTT
clone size: -; J gene: TRBJ2-1; V gene: TRBV19; D gene: TRBD2; CDR3 protein: CASSIKTGGNYNEQFF; CDR3 DNA: TGTGCCAGTAGTATAAAAACGGGAGGGAACTACAATGAGCAGTTCTTC
clone size: -; J gene: TRBJ2-7; V gene: TRBV18; D gene: TRBD2; CDR3 protein: CASSLGLAGDEQYF; CDR3 DNA: TGTGCCAGCTCACTTGGACTAGCGGGAGACGAGCAGTACTTC